The rows below give T cell receptor beta chains drawn from one sample of a study of CD8 T cells in Susac syndrome. Each CDR3 protein gets one entry after TCRdb re-called the immunoSEQ multiplex PCR reads with MiXCR. The profile shows 160,000 or so distinct CDR3 sequences, roughly 95% of them singletons. The sample taken for sequencing was CD4+ T cells from PBMCs. All receptors derive from a human donor with multiple sclerosis. The CDR3 runs from the conserved cysteine through the conserved F or W. D genes are given only for firm matches. Not all rows give a size; the values are once, few, many and, for expanded clones, a class.

TRBV6-2/TRBV6-3,few,TRBJ1-5,NA,TGTGCCAGCAGTTCGACAGGCAATCAGCCCCAGCATTTT,CASSSTGNQPQHF
TRBV28,NA,TRBJ2-7,TRBD1,TGTGCCAGCAGGAGACAGGGGAGCTCCTACGAGCAGTACTTC,CASRRQGSSYEQYF
TRBV20-1,NA,TRBJ1-3,NA,TGCAGTGCTAGGAACCCCGGAGCTGGAAACACCATATATTTT,CSARNPGAGNTIYF
TRBV14,NA,TRBJ2-1,NA,TGTGCCAGCAGCCGGCCGAGCTCCTACAATGAGCAGTTCTTC,CASSRPSSYNEQFF
TRBV6-5,NA,TRBJ2-7,TRBD2,TGTGCCAGCAGTTACTCAGCGGGAAAAAGCTACGAGCAGTACTTC,CASSYSAGKSYEQYF
TRBV2,NA,TRBJ2-3,NA,TGTGCCAGACAACTGGAGGTGAACACAGATACGCAGTATTTT,CARQLEVNTDTQYF
TRBV2,NA,TRBJ1-1,NA,TGTGCCAGCCGCCAAGGAACAGCCGGAGAAGCTTTCTTT,CASRQGTAGEAFF
TRBV7-8,NA,TRBJ1-5,TRBD1,TGTGCCAGCAGCCCTTACAGGGGGCGAGGCAATCAGCCCCAGCATTTT,CASSPYRGRGNQPQHF
TRBV7-2,once,TRBJ1-4,NA,TGTGCCAGCAGCTTCACAGGGATTAATGAAAAACTGTTTTTT,CASSFTGINEKLFF
TRBV7-6,NA,TRBJ1-2,NA,TGTGCCAGCAGCCTCAGGGTAAAGGAGGACTACACCTTC,CASSLRVKEDYTF
TRBV7-9,NA,TRBJ1-2,TRBD1,TGTGCCAGCACCCCGGGACAGGGGATACATGGTGGCTACACCTTC,CASTPGQGIHGGYTF
TRBV18,NA,TRBJ2-1,NA,TGTGCCAGCTCAGAGAGTCAGAGCTCCTACAATGAGCAGTTCTTC,CASSESQSSYNEQFF
TRBV7-9,NA,TRBJ1-4,NA,TGTGCCAGCAGCGTTATCCGGGACGGGGGTGAAAAACTGTTTTTT,CASSVIRDGGEKLFF
TRBV28,NA,TRBJ1-6,TRBD1,TGTGCCAGCAGTTTAGTATCGTCGAGGACAGGGTATTCACCCCTCCACTTT,CASSLVSSRTGYSPLHF
TRBV29-1,NA,TRBJ2-5,TRBD1,TGCAGCGTCCTACCGACAGGGGGGAACCAAGAGACCCAGTACTTC,CSVLPTGGNQETQYF
TRBV5-1,NA,TRBJ2-7,TRBD1,TGCGCCAGCAGCTTGGCTGACAGGGGGGCCGAGCAGTACTTC,CASSLADRGAEQYF
TRBV19,NA,TRBJ1-2,TRBD1,TGTGCCAGTATAGGGACAGGCGGATTCTATGGCTACACCTTC,CASIGTGGFYGYTF
TRBV30,NA,TRBJ1-2,TRBD1,TGTGCCTGGAGTGTACCAGGGGGCGGCTACACCTTC,CAWSVPGGGYTF
TRBV5-4,few,TRBJ2-3,TRBD1,TGTGCCAGCAGCGTCGACAGGGCCCGCACAGATACGCAGTATTTT,CASSVDRARTDTQYF
TRBV12-5,once,TRBJ2-5,TRBD2,TGTGCTAGTGGTTTGGGGACTAGAGGAGAAGAGACCCAGTACTTC,CASGLGTRGEETQYF
TRBV24-1,NA,TRBJ2-1,TRBD1,TGTGCCACCAGCCCGGGACAGAAAACTTCTTCAGGCAATGAGCAGTTCTTC,CATSPGQKTSSGNEQFF
TRBV7-9,NA,TRBJ2-1,TRBD1,TGTGCCAGCAGCAAACAGGGGGCAGGGGGGGATGAGCAGTTCTTC,CASSKQGAGGDEQFF
TRBV30,NA,TRBJ2-1,TRBD2,TGTGCCTGGAGACTGACTAGCGGGCCGTATGAGCAGTTCTTC,CAWRLTSGPYEQFF
TRBV30,NA,TRBJ1-5,TRBD1,TGTGCCTGGAGTAGGAAACAGGGGGGCCCCCAGCATTTT,CAWSRKQGGPQHF
TRBV12-3/TRBV12-4,NA,TRBJ2-1,TRBD1,TGTGCCAGCACCCCGGGACAGGCTTACAATGAGCAGTTCTTC,CASTPGQAYNEQFF
TRBV10-3,NA,TRBJ1-5,NA,TGTGCCATCAGTGACATGAGGGAGGGGGGTCAGCCCCAGCATTTT,CAISDMREGGQPQHF
TRBV12-3/TRBV12-4,NA,TRBJ2-7,NA,TGTGCCAGCAGTTTTCAGGGGATAGCGTTGGACGAGCAGTACTTC,CASSFQGIALDEQYF
TRBV19,NA,TRBJ1-1,NA,TGTGCCAGTAGTATAGATGGGAACGCTGAAGCTTTCTTT,CASSIDGNAEAFF
TRBV18,NA,TRBJ2-1,TRBD2,TGTGCCAGCTCACCACGGACTAGCGGCAACTACAATGAGCAGTTCTTC,CASSPRTSGNYNEQFF
TRBV19,NA,TRBJ2-4,NA,TGTGCCAGTACCAGGGGCGGGATAGGGTCCAAAAACATTCAGTACTTC,CASTRGGIGSKNIQYF
TRBV3-1,NA,TRBJ1-4,NA,TGTGCCAGCAACGACTTTCGGACGACAGGAGTAGAAGGAAAACTGTTTTTT,CASNDFRTTGVEGKLFF
TRBV30,once,TRBJ1-5,NA,TGTGCCTGGAGCCCGGGGGGAGAAAAACCCCAGCATTTT,CAWSPGGEKPQHF
TRBV29-1,NA,TRBJ1-1,TRBD1,TGCAGCGTTTCCCGACAGGGGAACACTGAAGCTTTCTTT,CSVSRQGNTEAFF
TRBV7-2,once,TRBJ1-4,NA,TGTGCCAGCAGCTCCCGGGCCCTTAATGAAAAACTGTTTTTT,CASSSRALNEKLFF
TRBV20-1,NA,TRBJ2-2,NA,TGCAGTGCTAGTGCCCAGGGATTGGCCGGGGAGCTGTTTTTT,CSASAQGLAGELFF
TRBV5-1,NA,TRBJ1-1,TRBD1,TGCGCCAGCAGCCACGACAGGGGAGGAGGGACTGAAGCTTTCTTT,CASSHDRGGGTEAFF
TRBV5-1,NA,TRBJ2-1,NA,TGCGCCAGCAGCCCATTTCACTCCGGATCCAATGAGCAGTTCTTC,CASSPFHSGSNEQFF
TRBV15,NA,TRBJ2-4,NA,TGTGCCACCAGCAGAGATAGAGTGGTGGGGGACATTCAGTACTTC,CATSRDRVVGDIQYF
TRBV20-1,NA,TRBJ1-1,NA,TGCAGTGCTAGTAACTCAGATCGGACTGAAGCTTTCTTT,CSASNSDRTEAFF
TRBV19,NA,TRBJ1-4,NA,TGTGCCAGTAGTCAACGGGGGCGCTATGAAAAACTGTTTTTT,CASSQRGRYEKLFF
TRBV20-1,NA,TRBJ1-1,NA,TGCAGTGCTAAAGGAGGTATGACTGAAGCTTTCTTT,CSAKGGMTEAFF
TRBV30,NA,TRBJ2-1,NA,TGTGCCTGGAGTTCGGGGGCCAATGAGCAGTTCTTC,CAWSSGANEQFF
TRBV9,NA,TRBJ1-1,NA,TGTGCCAGCAGCACCGCAGGGATATCTGAAGCTTTCTTT,CASSTAGISEAFF
TRBV15,NA,TRBJ2-7,NA,TGTGCCACCAGGACAGTAAGATCCTACGAGCAGTACTTC,CATRTVRSYEQYF
TRBV20-1,NA,TRBJ2-2,NA,TGCAGTGCTAGAAACGCGGGCCGGGACACCGGGGAGCTGTTTTTT,CSARNAGRDTGELFF
TRBV27,NA,TRBJ2-1,NA,TGTGCCAGCAGTTTGGAGGGGGCGCAATACAATGAGCAGTTCTTC,CASSLEGAQYNEQFF
TRBV9,NA,TRBJ2-1,TRBD2,TGTGCCAGCAGCGTAGTGCTAGCGGGAGGCGAAGAGCAGTTCTTC,CASSVVLAGGEEQFF
TRBV29-1,NA,TRBJ2-5,TRBD2,TGCAGCGTTGAAGATACCAGGACTAGCGGGAGAACGCGGGAGACCCAGTACTTC,CSVEDTRTSGRTRETQYF
TRBV3-1,NA,TRBJ2-2,NA,TGTGCCAGCAGCCCCCTGCTTGGGGCCGGGGAGCTGTTTTTT,CASSPLLGAGELFF
TRBV2,NA,TRBJ2-7,TRBD2,TGTGCCAGCAGGGCCCCCGGGGGGGTCTCCTACGAGCAGTACTTC,CASRAPGGVSYEQYF
TRBV19,NA,TRBJ2-6,NA,TGTGCCAGTAGTACACGTGGGGGCTCTGGGGCCAACGTCCTGACTTTC,CASSTRGGSGANVLTF
TRBV3-1,NA,TRBJ1-4,NA,TGTGCCAGCAGCCAAGTTGGCAGGGAAGGTGAAAAACTGTTTTTT,CASSQVGREGEKLFF
TRBV5-8,NA,TRBJ1-2,NA,TGTGCCAGCAGCGTAGGGGGAAACTATGGCTACACCTTC,CASSVGGNYGYTF
TRBV6-6,NA,TRBJ1-2,NA,TGTGCCAGCAGGTCTGAGGACCGGATCTACACCTTC,CASRSEDRIYTF
TRBV24-1,NA,TRBJ2-2,NA,TGTGCCACCAGGTCAGGGTTAGCCACCGGGGAGCTGTTTTTT,CATRSGLATGELFF